The sequence of this TCR beta chain was determined in a study of response to subunit inactivated influenza vaccine. The CDR3 covers 14 residues. The V end lost 7 bases, the J end lost 0 bases, and 11 bases lay between the germline ends. Germline CDR1 is MDHEN and CDR2 is SYDVKM. Only a few counts were recorded for this clonotype. Its specificity is unknown. The study's findings and limits: Authors proposed each seasonal influenza vaccination draws in few new T cells.

TCRdb analysed the RT-PCR reads with MiXCR anew, one entry per CDR3 protein. The table has 490,000 or so distinct CDR3 sequences, around 8% seen once. The source material was PBMCs from blood, sampled around 2 years after vaccination. The V call is TRBV28, the J call TRBJ2-3; maybe TRBD1 (5 bases). The receptor was isolated from a man in his fifties or sixties who received an inactivated influenza vaccine. The CDR3 loop reads CASTHGQSTDTQYF. The CDR3 coding sequence is TGTGCCAGCACCCATGGACAAAGCACAGATACGCAGTATTTT.